A selection of T cell receptor beta chains follows, all from one sample in a study of T cells in AML relapse after transplant. A single record per CDR3 protein comes from TCRdb applying MiXCR to the PCR reads. The table includes some 190 distinct CDR3 sequences, around 9.2% detected once. The sequenced sample was bone marrow, either the whole sample or a sorted T cell fraction (not recorded which), obtained at relapse. The receptors were gathered from a human donor who had a stem cell transplant for acute myeloid leukemia. Some of these T cells may belong to the graft donor. Each CDR3 is given with its conserved first and last residue. The D gene is left open where the match is weak. The size field is filled for only some rows; it gives once, few, many or a size class.

TRBV7-9	large	TRBD2	TRBJ2-7	TGTGCCAGCAGCTTAGCGGAACTAGCGGGTAGAGTATCCTACGAGCAGTACTTC	CASSLAELAGRVSYEQYF
TRBV7-6	large	TRBD1	TRBJ1-1	TGTGCCAGCAGCTCAGGACAGGGGGCCGCTGAAGCTTTCTTT	CASSSGQGAAEAFF
TRBV12-3/TRBV12-4	large	NA	TRBJ2-5	TGTGCCAGCAGTCCCGGTCCCTCCGAGGGAGAGACCCAGTACTTC	CASSPGPSEGETQYF
TRBV27	NA	NA	TRBJ1-2	TGTGCCAGCAGGTCCCTGGACAAGGGGGGAGATGGCTACACCTTC	CASRSLDKGGDGYTF
TRBV5-1	large	NA	TRBJ1-1	TGCGCCAGCAGCTTGGCCCCAGGATTGAACACTGAAGCTTTCTTT	CASSLAPGLNTEAFF
TRBV4-1	large	NA	TRBJ1-2	TGCGCCAGCAGCCAAGGGGACGGGGTTGGCTACACCTTC	CASSQGDGVGYTF
TRBV12-3/TRBV12-4	large	NA	TRBJ1-6	TGTGCCAGCAGTTCAACGGGGCGAAGCTCTCTCCACTTT	CASSSTGRSSLHF